The TCR beta chain under discussion was sequenced for a study of T-cell reconstitution after alpha-beta-depleted transplantation in children. Preparation of the TCRbeta library used unique molecular identifiers. TCRdb recomputed calls from the PCR reads with MiXCR, one row per CDR3 protein. The sample includes hundreds of thousands of distinct CDR3 sequences, about 16% of them seen just once. CDR3 length: 15 amino acids. Germline CDR1 and CDR2: LGHNA and YSLEER. Trimming took off 1 base at V and 6 bases at J, with 15 bases between the two ends. The sequence was obtained from a boy younger than two who had a stem cell transplant for Wiskott-Aldrich syndrome, so the T cells may come from the graft donor. The specimen was PBMCs, mostly from graft donor cells, collected 360 days after TCRalphabeta/CD19-depleted stem cell transplant. The chain joins TRBV4-3 to TRBJ2-5; D gene ambiguous. CDR3 residues: CASSQGRTDSKTQYF. The CDR3, as DNA: TGCGCCAGCAGCCAAGGAAGGACGGATAGCAAGACCCAGTACTTC.